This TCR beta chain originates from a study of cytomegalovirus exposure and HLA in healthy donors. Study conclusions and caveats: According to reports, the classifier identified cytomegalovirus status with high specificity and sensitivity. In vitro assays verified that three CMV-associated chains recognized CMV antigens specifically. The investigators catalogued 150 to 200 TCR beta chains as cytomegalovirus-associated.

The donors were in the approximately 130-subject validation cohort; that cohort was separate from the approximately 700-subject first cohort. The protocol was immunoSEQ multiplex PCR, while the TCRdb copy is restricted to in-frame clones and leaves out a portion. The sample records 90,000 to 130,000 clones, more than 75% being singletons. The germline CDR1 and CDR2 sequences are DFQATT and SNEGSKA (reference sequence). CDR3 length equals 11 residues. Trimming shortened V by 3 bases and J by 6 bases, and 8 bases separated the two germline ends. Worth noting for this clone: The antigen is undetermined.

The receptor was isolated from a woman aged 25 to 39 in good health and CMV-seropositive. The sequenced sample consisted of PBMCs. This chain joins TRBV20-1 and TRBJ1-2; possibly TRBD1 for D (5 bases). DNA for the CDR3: TGCAGTGCTAGTGGGGCCCATGGCTACACCTTC. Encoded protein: CSASGAHGYTF.